This paragraph reports one T cell receptor beta chain. The source of the sample is a study of cytomegalovirus exposure and HLA in healthy donors. The CDR3 runs 12 residues. Germline CDR1 reads SQVTM; CDR2 reads ANQGSEA. With 7 bases clipped from V and 8 bases from J, the junction kept 8 bases outside the gene matches. PCR employed 60 Vbeta and 13 Jbeta primers. TCRdb's table, derived via immunoSEQ multiplex PCR, lists solely in-frame clones and lacks some. The sample lists some 130,000 clones, 80% seen once, with roughly 3% in the top ten. Sequencing was done on a sample of PBMCs. The genes are TRBV29-1 and TRBJ2-1; 7 nucleotides align to TRBD2. The clonotype was recovered from a male donor in good health and CMV-seronegative. The CDR3: CSAREGVDEQFF. CDR3 nucleotides: TGCAGCGCTAGGGAGGGCGTGGATGAGCAGTTCTTC.